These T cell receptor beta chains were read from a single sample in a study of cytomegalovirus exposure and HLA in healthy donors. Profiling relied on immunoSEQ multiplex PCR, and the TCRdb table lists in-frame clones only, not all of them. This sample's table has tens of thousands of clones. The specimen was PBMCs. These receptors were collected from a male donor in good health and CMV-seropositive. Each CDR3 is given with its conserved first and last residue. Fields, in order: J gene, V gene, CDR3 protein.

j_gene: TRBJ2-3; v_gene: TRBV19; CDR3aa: CASSTTGSVTQYF
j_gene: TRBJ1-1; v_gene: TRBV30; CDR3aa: CAWETMNTEAFF
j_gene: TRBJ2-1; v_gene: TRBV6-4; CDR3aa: CASSERDGHDNEQFF
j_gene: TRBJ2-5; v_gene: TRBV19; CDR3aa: CASSGAALETQYF
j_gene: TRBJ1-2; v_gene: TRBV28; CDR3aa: CASSRSGLSGYTF
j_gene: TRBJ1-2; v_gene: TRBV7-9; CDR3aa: CASSYGQNYGYTF
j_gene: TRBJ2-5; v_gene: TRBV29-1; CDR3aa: CSARWETQYF
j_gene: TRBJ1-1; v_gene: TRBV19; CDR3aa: CASSFEMGMNTEAFF
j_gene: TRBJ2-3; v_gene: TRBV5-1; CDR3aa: CASSLEAGTSTDTQYF
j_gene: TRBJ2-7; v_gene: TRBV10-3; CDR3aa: CAISEGQTVYEQYF
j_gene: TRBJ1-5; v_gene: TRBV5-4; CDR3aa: CASSFRGQPQHF
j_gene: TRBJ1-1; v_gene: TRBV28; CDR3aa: CASSPPGGNTEAFF
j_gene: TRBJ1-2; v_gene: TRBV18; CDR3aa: CASSSDRGYGYTF
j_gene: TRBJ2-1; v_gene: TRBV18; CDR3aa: CASPDTSRSSDEQFF
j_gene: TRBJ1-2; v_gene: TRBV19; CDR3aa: CASSIGGPGTPNYGYTF
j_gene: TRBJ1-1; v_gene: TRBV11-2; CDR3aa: CASSFQGARTEAFF
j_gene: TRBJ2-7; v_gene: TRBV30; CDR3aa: CAWSGLRDRGRVEQYF
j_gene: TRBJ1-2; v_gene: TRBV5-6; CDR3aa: CASSLGQNYGYTF
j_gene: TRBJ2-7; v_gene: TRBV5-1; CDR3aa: CASSIDGGRREQYF
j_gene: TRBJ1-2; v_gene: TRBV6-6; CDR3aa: CASSYGWGVGYGYTF
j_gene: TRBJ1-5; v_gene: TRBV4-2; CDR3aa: CASSQEGPQEAQPQHF
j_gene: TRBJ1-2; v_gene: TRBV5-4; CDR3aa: CASLERGSNYGYTF
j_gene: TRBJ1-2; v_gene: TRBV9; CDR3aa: CASSDRDSVYGYTF
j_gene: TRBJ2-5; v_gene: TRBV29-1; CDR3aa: CSARLAGGRETQYF
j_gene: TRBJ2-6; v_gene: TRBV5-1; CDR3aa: CASSLAAGGPGANVLTF
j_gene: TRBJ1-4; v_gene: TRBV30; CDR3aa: CAWTTRSTNEKLFF
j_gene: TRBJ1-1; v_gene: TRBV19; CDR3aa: CASTGTLFMNTEAFF
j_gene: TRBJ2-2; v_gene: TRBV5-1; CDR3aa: CASSLGRGTGELFF
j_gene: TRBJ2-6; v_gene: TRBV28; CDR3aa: CASGTGFSGANVLTF
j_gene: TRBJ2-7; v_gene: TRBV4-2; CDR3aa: CASSQLVSLDYEQYF
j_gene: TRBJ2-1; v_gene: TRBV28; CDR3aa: CASSFRGTSYNEQFF
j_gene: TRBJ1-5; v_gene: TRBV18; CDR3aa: CASSEGQSSNQPQHF
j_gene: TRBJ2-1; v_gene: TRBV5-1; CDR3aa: CASSSLPPGGVGNEQFF
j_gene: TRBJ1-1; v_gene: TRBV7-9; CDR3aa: CASSSIRDRNTEAFF
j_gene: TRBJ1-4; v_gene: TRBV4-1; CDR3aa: CASSPRVGNEKLFF
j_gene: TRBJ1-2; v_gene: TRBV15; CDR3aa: CATSREPGKGGYTF
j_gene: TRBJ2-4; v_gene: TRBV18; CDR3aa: CASSPRDNKNIQYF